Below are 7 T cell receptor beta chains sequenced from a single sample in a study of blood T cell repertoires in COVID-19. The assay was immunoSEQ multiplex PCR, and TCRdb's table has in-frame clones only and misses some. This repertoire shows about 200,000 clones, roughly 90% found once; its top ten account for approximately 7.6%. The specimen was PBMCs or T cells enriched from blood (not recorded which). Source of these receptors: a woman aged 18-29 years who had recovered from COVID-19.

The rearrangement joins TRBV28 to TRBJ2-7; 8 bases are shared with TRBD2. The CDR3 consists of 15 residues. The trim removed 6 bases at V and 4 bases at J, leaving 11 bases unmatched. Germline lookup yields CDR1 MDHEN and CDR2 SYDVKM. The CDR3 DNA reads TGTGCCAGCAGCCACCAGGCGGGGGGCGTTTACGAGCAGTACTTC. Translation: CASSHQAGGVYEQYF.

This chain joins TRBV11-3 and TRBJ1-1; no clear D. Trimming stripped 5 bases from V and 3 bases from J, with 16 bases between. The CDR3 runs to 15 residues. Germline V gives CDR1 SGHNT, CDR2 YENEEA. The CDR3 loop is CASSPRQGRDTEAFF. For the CDR3, the DNA is TGTGCCAGCAGCCCACGACAAGGTCGTGACACTGAAGCTTTCTTT.

The V and J genes are TRBV9 and TRBJ1-2, with D unresolved. Per the germline V gene, CDR1 is SGDLS and CDR2 is YYNGEE. The CDR3 has 13 amino acids. With 4 bases removed from V and 4 bases from J, the gap between germline ends came to 11 bases. As DNA, the CDR3 is TGTGCCAGCAGCTCCGCAGTCACCTATGGCTACACCTTC. Its protein product is CASSSAVTYGYTF.

The V call is TRBV10-1, the J call TRBJ2-2, with D maybe TRBD1 (5 bases). Trimming removed 6 bases from V and 3 bases from J, with 17 bases in between. Germline CDR1 and CDR2: WNHNN and SYGVQD (reference sequence). The CDR3 covers 16 residues. DNA for the CDR3: TGCGCCAGCAGCCAGACGCCAGGGCTTCACACCGGGGAGCTGTTTTTT. Its translation: CASSQTPGLHTGELFF.

The genes are TRBV19 and TRBJ2-1, with TRBD2 as a possible D gene (5 bases). The CDR3 has 14 residues. Germline V gives CDR1 LNHDA, CDR2 SQIVND (reference sequence). Trimming left V 3 bases short and J 6 bases short, with 12 bases between. The CDR3 nucleotides are TGTGCCAGTAGTATTTTAGGAGGATCCAATGAGCAGTTCTTC. Translating it yields CASSILGGSNEQFF.

The CDR3 DNA is TGTGCCATCAGTGCCCGGGACACCTTCTACGAGCAGTACTTC. Protein product: CAISARDTFYEQYF. V gene TRBV10-3 combines with J gene TRBJ2-7; D is possibly TRBD1 (6 bases). Germline V lookup: CDR1 ENHRY, CDR2 SYGVKD. The CDR3 runs 14 residues. Trimming left V 4 bases short and J 3 bases short, with 13 bases between.

The V and J genes are TRBV28 and TRBJ1-5, with TRBD1 matching 8 bases. V trimming: 6 bases; J trimming: 0 bases; junction bases outside the gene matches: 7. The CDR3 has 16 residues. The germline V gene has CDR1 MDHEN and CDR2 SYDVKM. The CDR3 spells CASSRGRFISNQPQHF. Here the CDR3 DNA reads TGTGCCAGCAGCAGGGGGCGCTTTATTAGCAATCAGCCCCAGCATTTT.